This T cell receptor (beta chain) was recovered during a study of T-cell reconstitution after alpha-beta-depleted transplantation in children. The study, taken as a whole, reports: A year had passed since transplant, and T-cell counts and diversity by then came mostly from newly produced T cells. Reports say that about two months after transplant, the alpha-beta T cells came out of several hundred graft clones that had expanded.

This clonotype was counted many times. Its antigen remains unknown. Molecular barcoding with unique molecular identifiers was used for the TCRbeta library. One entry per CDR3 protein, called by TCRdb with MiXCR from the PCR reads. The table shows 150,000 to 250,000 distinct CDR3 sequences, with about 6% occurring only once. This receptor was obtained from a girl in the first two years of life with combined immunodeficiency, due to receive a stem cell transplant. Sample: PBMCs, taken before TCRalphabeta/CD19-depleted stem cell transplant.

The CDR3: CASSLGSGVQYF. The CDR3 DNA sequence: TGTGCCAGCAGCTTGGGGTCGGGAGTGCAGTACTTC. The J gene is TRBJ2-7, the V gene TRBV7-9, with D tentatively TRBD2 (6 bases). This CDR3 contains 12 residues. Germline loops: CDR1 SEHNR, CDR2 FQNEAQ (reference sequence). Trimming left V 3 bases short and J 9 bases short, with 12 bases between.